A single T cell receptor beta chain is shown here with its context. What antigen it recognizes has not been identified. There are no base qualities to consult, and no much larger clone falls within one base. From the cysteine through the phenylalanine, the CDR3 covers 14 amino acids. The kept DNA is CDR3 alone, 42 bases in frame from the first base. CDR1 is given as SGHTA and CDR2 as FQGTGA, both from the germline V gene. V ends up 5 bases short and J 7 bases short, with an unmatched junction base count of 5. In the prospective study, participants were about 18 to 100 years old, resided in about 25 geographic areas of the United States, and were enrolled through a virtual design. In the prospective study, participants were assigned to cohorts based on the clinical history participants reported in a screening survey and a study questionnaire. Recovered participants in ImmuneRACE Cohort 3 were defined as having two consecutive negative NP/OP PCR tests, clearance from a healthcare professional, or resolution of symptoms. Each participant in the prospective study had whole blood, serum and a nasopharyngeal or oropharyngeal swab collected by mobile phlebotomists. Prospective study participants could optionally give additional blood draws and questionnaires over a roughly 2-month period. Before DNA extraction, blood samples from the prospective study were shipped at room temperature or frozen.

The source of the sample is a study of blood T cell repertoires in COVID-19 (dated by TCRdb to the early 2020s). About the investigation overall: Collaborator samples came from the United States, Italy and Spain and covered acute and convalescent phases of COVID-19. The repertoires were released in a freely available public database intended as a resource for research on the immune response to SARS-CoV-2. Samples were obtained from the ongoing ImmuneRACE study (first 160 participants) and from 1,254 subjects provided by 6 global collaborators. HLA class I and class II types, where available, came from metadata supplied by the sample provider rather than from assay-based typing. The prospective study material was composed of cDNA or gDNA derived from T cells, B-cell-depleted T cells, or PBMCs. Nearly every sample came with metadata listing a de-identified subject ID, COVID-19 status, age in years and sex. Subjects who had been exposed to COVID-19, were actively infected with it, or had recovered from it provided the deeply sampled blood TCRbeta repertoires that made up the dataset.

The investigation overall reported the following: Clinical and demographic metadata were provided uncurated, with the amount varying by source and participant.

TCRbeta CDR3 regions were amplified from genomic DNA using the immunoSEQ Assay, a bias-controlled multiplex PCR. The authors' pipeline ran thus. Nucleated cell counts per sample were estimated from amplification of reference gene primers within the assay. To quantify the absolute abundance of each unique TCRbeta CDR3 rearrangement, sequence reads were collapsed and filtered. For each sample, productive Simpson clonality was calculated by taking the square root of Simpson's diversity index across productive rearrangements. In TCRdb, the immuneACCESS table is reduced to in-frame sequences with V and J assigned. These tables do not hold every clone; where another copy was compared, an unresolved V gene accounts for under half, and the others remain unexplained. Clone size and V and J calls were adopted from that table, with D and trimming inferred from the DNA. In this sample the table shows a few hundred thousand clones, more than 65% of which occur a single time. The ten most abundant clones make up around 3.6% of the sample.

Material for sequencing was PBMCs or T cells enriched from blood (not recorded which). The chain is assembled from TRBV7-3 and TRBJ2-4, and 10 junction bases match TRBD1. The TCR originated in a man aged 50 or older who had recovered from COVID-19. CDR3 protein: CASSIGTGANIQYF. The sequenced DNA: TGTGCCAGCAGCATCGGGACAGGGGCGAACATTCAGTACTTC.